This record covers a single TCR beta chain. There is no known antigen for this receptor. The sample holds no much larger clone one base away, and base qualities are not on file. The data stem from a study of siplizumab effects on memory and regulatory T cells (dated 2019 in TCRdb). General notes on the study: The study examined how the anti-CD2 antibody siplizumab affects alloreactive T-cell subsets in allogeneic mixed lymphocyte reactions built from human PBMCs. Findings and caveats that apply to the study as a whole: A naive or memory phenotype could not be assigned to roughly 75-97% of proliferating CD4+ or CD8+ clones. No functional confirmation was obtained for the suppressive function of proliferating Tregs from siplizumab cultures. Greater diversity appeared to be present in unstimulated naive T cells than in memory T cells, and a substantial contribution to the alloresponse seemed to be made by naive cells. Among mappable alloreactive CD4+ clones, the Treg-derived fraction averaged around 69% with siplizumab versus 25% to 30% in control reactions. Siplizumab significantly lowered the cumulative frequency of alloreactive sequences that could be traced to unstimulated CD4+ memory T cells. Sequences below about 10^-5 frequency were poorly captured, so only a minor fraction of alloreactive clones could be mapped to unstimulated subsets.

The library came from the immunoSEQ multiplex PCR assay. Approximately 100,000 TCR templates per sample were assayed on the deep sequencing platform. Genomic DNA extracted from sorted T cells was used for TCRbeta CDR3 sequencing. From the authors' description of their analysis: The R programming language was used for clonal analysis of TCRbeta CDR3 data. Comparing unstimulated samples against CFSE-low samples taken after the reaction was how alloreactive CD4+ and CD8+ clones were defined. Regulatory or non-regulatory origin of alloreactive CD4+ clones was assigned by matching sequences to the sorted unstimulated Treg and non-Treg repertoires. The immuneACCESS repertoire file appears here via TCRdb, limited to in-frame rearrangements. These files lack a portion of the clones; in checked studies, under half of the deficit traces to unresolved V genes, and the cause of the others is not known. V and J calls and clone size follow that table, whereas D and trimming were derived from the DNA. For this sample there are more than 85,000 clones; 75% to 95% appear just once. The ten top clones hold under 3% of the sample.

Taken from cysteine to phenylalanine, the CDR3 has 13 residues. The DNA shown is the 39-base CDR3, in frame from base 1. CDR1 LNHDA and CDR2 SQIVND were looked up in the germline V gene (reference sequence). V was cut back by 5 bases and J by 6 bases, leaving a gap of 11 bases between them. Sorted unstimulated T cells, along with proliferating T cells recovered from mixed lymphocyte reactions, underwent TCRbeta CDR3 sequencing. Fresh whole blood from roughly 10 HLA-typed healthy donors was used to isolate PBMCs. The V gene is TRBV19 and the J gene is TRBJ2-4; TRBD2 could be the D gene, as 6 bases match. The sequenced sample was CD4+ T cells sorted from blood. The clonotype comes from a human donor in good health. Some clones in this sample may be carry-over from other donors' samples. The CDR3 region reads CASSPGLLNIQYF. In nucleotides, the sequence is TGTGCCAGTAGTCCGGGACTCCTAAACATTCAGTACTTC.